Given below is one T cell receptor beta chain in context. What it binds is not known. Vbeta (60) and Jbeta (13) primers were used in the PCR. Profiling relied on immunoSEQ multiplex PCR, and the TCRdb table lists in-frame clones only, not all of them. The sample holds 150,000 to 200,000 clones, roughly 85% seen once. The sample is drawn from a study of cytomegalovirus exposure and HLA in healthy donors. Study-level results: For most TCR sequences rarity was the rule, although some public TCRs occurred in many donors. Further analysis was carried out later, and it showed several of the most significant clusters appearing linked to common viral pathogens. Researchers reported from a later analysis that most CMV-associated TCR beta chains appeared HLA-restricted. In an earlier analysis, most TCR beta V segments were productive about 87% or about 30% of the time.

CDR3 size: 14 residues. Per germline, CDR1 SGHKS and CDR2 YYEKEE (reference sequence). V dropped 5 bases and J dropped 6 bases, with 15 bases sitting between them. Sequencing was performed on PBMCs. The clonotype comes from a woman aged 50 to 65 in good health and CMV-seronegative. The V call is TRBV5-5, the J call TRBJ1-5, with D possibly being TRBD1 (6 bases). The CDR3 loop reads CASSRSQGSQPQHF. The CDR3 region has the DNA TGTGCCAGCAGTAGATCGCAGGGGTCTCAGCCCCAGCATTTT.